This TCR beta chain emerged from a study of CD8+CD57+ T cells in acquired aplastic anemia. Study information: Yields of DNA that came from sorted CD4+ and CD8+ cells averaged approximately 3.5 ug. Whole-study results and caveats: The CD8+ Simpson's diversity of patients and controls was not significantly different.

Profiles of TCR beta VDJ and CDR3 were generated from a genomic DNA template. From the reads, TCRdb called clonotypes with MiXCR, one entry per CDR3 protein. The sample yields 170,000 or so distinct CDR3 sequences, 40% to 60% seen once. Comment on this clonotype: No antigen is known for it.

Patients picked for sequencing had shown CD8+CD57+ cell expansion detected by flow cytometry. All patients had severe acquired aplastic anemia. This CDR3 is built from 15 residues. Germline lookup yields CDR1 SEHNR and CDR2 FQNEAQ (reference sequence). V shed 0 bases and J shed 3 bases, with 11 bases lying between them. J is TRBJ1-1 and V is TRBV7-9; D gene uncertain. The receptor was derived from a human donor with aplastic anemia. Specimen: sorted CD4+, CD8+, or CD8+CD57+ T cells (not recorded which) from PBMCs. The CDR3 DNA reads as TGTGCCAGCAGCTTAGCTTCCCGAGGTTACACTGAAGCTTTCTTT. Translation: CASSLASRGYTEAFF.